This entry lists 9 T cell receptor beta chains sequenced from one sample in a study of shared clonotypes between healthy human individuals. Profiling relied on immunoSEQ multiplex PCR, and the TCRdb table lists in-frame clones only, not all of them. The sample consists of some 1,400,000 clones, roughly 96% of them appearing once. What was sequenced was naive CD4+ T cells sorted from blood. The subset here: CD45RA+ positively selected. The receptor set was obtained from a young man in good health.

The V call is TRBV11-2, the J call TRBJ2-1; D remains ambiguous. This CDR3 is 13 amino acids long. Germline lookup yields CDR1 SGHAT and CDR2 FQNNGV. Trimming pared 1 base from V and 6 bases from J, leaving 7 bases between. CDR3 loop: CASSLGLFNEQFF. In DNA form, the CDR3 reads TGTGCCAGCAGCTTAGGGCTATTCAATGAGCAGTTCTTC.

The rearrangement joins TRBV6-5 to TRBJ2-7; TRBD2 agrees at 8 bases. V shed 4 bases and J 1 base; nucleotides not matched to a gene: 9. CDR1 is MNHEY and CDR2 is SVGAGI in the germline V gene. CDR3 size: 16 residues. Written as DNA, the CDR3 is TGTGCCAGCAGTTCTGCTAGCGGGTCGTCTTCCTACGAGCAGTACTTC. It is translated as CASSSASGSSSYEQYF.

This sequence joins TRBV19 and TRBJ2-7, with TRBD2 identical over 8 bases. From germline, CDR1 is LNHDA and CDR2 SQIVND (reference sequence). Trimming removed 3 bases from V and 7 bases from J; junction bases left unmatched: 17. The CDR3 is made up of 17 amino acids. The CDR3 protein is CASSIVHSSGSQGEQYF. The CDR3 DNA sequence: TGTGCCAGTAGTATCGTGCATTCGAGCGGGAGCCAGGGTGAGCAGTACTTC.

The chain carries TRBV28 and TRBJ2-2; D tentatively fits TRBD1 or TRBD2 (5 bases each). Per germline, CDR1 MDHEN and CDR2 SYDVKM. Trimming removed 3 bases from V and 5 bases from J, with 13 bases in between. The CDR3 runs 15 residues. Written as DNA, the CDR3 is TGTGCCAGCAGTTTGGGACCCCTGGTAACCGGGGAGCTGTTTTTT. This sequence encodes CASSLGPLVTGELFF.

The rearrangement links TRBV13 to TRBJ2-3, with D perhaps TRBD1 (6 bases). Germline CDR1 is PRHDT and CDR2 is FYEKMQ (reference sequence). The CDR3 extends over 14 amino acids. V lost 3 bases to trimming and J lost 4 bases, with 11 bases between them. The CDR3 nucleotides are TGTGCCAGCAGCTTTCGAGCAGGGGCAGATACGCAGTATTTT. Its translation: CASSFRAGADTQYF.

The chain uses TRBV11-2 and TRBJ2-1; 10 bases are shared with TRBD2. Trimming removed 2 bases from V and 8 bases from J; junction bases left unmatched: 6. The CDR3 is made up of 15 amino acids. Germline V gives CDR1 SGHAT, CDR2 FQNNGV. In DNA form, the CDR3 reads TGTGCCAGCAGCTTAATAGCGGGAGGAATCGATGAGCAGTTCTTC. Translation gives CASSLIAGGIDEQFF.

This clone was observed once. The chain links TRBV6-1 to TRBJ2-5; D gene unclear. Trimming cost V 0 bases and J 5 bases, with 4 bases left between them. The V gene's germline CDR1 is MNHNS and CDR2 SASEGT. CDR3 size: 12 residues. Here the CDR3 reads CASSEAWETQYF. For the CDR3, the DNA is TGTGCCAGCAGTGAAGCTTGGGAGACCCAGTACTTC.

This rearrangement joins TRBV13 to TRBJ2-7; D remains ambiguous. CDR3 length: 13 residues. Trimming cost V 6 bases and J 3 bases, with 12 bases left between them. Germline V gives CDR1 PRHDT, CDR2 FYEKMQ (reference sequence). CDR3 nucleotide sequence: TGTGCCAGCAGTCCTCCGGGTATCTACGAGCAGTACTTC. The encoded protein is CASSPPGIYEQYF.

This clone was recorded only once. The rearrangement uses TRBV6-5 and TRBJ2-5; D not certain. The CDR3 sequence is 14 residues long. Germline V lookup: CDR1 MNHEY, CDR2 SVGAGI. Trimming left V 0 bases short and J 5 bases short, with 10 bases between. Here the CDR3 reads CASSYSRSRETQYF. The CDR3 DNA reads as TGTGCCAGCAGTTACTCGAGGTCAAGGGAGACCCAGTACTTC.